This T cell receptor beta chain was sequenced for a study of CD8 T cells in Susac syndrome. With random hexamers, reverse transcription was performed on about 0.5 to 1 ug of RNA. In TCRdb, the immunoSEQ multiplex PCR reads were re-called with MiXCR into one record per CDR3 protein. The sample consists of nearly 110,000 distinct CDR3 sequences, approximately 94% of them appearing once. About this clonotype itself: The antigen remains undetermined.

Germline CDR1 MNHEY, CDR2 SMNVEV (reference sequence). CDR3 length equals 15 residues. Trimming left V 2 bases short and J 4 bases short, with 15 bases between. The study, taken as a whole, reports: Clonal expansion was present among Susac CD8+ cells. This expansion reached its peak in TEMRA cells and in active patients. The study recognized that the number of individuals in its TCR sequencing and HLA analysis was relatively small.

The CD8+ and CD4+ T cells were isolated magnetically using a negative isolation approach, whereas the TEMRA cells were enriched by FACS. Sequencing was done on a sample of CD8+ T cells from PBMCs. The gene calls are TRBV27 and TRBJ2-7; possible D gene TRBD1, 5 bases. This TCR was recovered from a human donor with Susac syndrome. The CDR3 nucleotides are TGTGCCAGCAGTTTAACTTCGAGCCAGGGTTACGAGCAGTACTTC. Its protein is CASSLTSSQGYEQYF.